This entry describes one T cell receptor beta chain. Its antigen is currently unknown. These data belong to a study of cytomegalovirus exposure and HLA in healthy donors. Study-wide results and caveats: The study designated around 150 TCR beta chains cytomegalovirus-associated. Fewer N-insertions (relative to the approximately 700-donor mean) were reportedly seen in an Asian-associated ancestry cluster in a later analysis.

60 Vbeta and 13 Jbeta primers were used in PCR. The protocol was immunoSEQ multiplex PCR, while the TCRdb copy is restricted to in-frame clones and leaves out a portion. The sample has roughly 110,000 clones, over 60% seen once; the top ten hold 5% to 7.5%. The CDR3 has 14 residues. Looked up from germline, CDR1 is SQVTM and CDR2 is ANQGSEA. The V end was cut by 5 bases, the J end by 2 bases, with 13 bases between. The sample consisted of PBMCs. The genes are TRBV29-1 and TRBJ1-5, with D possibly matching TRBD1 (6 bases). The TCR originated in a woman in her forties or fifties in good health and CMV-seropositive. The CDR3 spells CSVTRGVGNQPQHF. The DNA for the CDR3 is TGCAGCGTTACCAGGGGAGTCGGCAATCAGCCCCAGCATTTT.